This TCR beta chain is drawn from a study of monozygotic twins with inflammatory bowel disease. Researchers put TCRalpha and TCRbeta cDNA through two nested PCRs lasting around 15 and 10 cycles. Following a re-call of the 5' RACE reads, TCRdb has one entry per CDR3 protein and lacks DNA. Its listing shows about 160,000 distinct CDR3 sequences. Germline V gene lookup returns CDR1 DFQATT and CDR2 SNEGSKA (reference sequence). The length of the CDR3 is 14 residues. The chain employs TRBV20-1 and TRBJ2-5; TCRdb reports TRBD1, a call that lacks DNA to check it against. Sequenced input: blood. The TCR sequence derives from a human donor with ulcerative colitis or Crohn's disease, or a healthy co-twin of an affected twin (not recorded which). CDR3 residues: CSAPGRTIQETQYF.